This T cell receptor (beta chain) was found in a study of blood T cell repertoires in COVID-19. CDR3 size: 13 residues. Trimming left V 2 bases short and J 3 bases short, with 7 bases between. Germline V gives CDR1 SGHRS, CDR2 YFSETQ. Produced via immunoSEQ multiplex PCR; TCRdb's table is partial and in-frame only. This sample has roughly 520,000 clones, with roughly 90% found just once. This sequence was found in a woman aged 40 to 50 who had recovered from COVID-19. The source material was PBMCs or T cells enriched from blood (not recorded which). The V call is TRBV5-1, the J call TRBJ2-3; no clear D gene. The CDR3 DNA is TGCGCCAGCAGCTTTCGTAGAACAGATACGCAGTATTTT. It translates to CASSFRRTDTQYF. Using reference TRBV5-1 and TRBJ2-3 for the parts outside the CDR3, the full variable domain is KAGVTQTPRYLIKTRGQQVTLSCSPISGHRSVSWYQQTPGQGLQFLFEYFSETQRNKGNFPGRFSGRQFSNSRSEMNVSTLELGDSALYLCASSFRRTDTQYFGPGTRLTVL.